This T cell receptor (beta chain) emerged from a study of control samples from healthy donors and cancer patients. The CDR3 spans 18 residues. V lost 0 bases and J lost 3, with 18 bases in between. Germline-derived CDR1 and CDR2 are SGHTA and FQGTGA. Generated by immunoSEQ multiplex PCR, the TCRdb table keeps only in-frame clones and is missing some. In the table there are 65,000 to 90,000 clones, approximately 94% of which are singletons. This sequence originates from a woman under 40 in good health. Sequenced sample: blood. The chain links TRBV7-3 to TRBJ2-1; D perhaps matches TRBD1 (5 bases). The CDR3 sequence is CASSLTGPYNPNYNEQFF. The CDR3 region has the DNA TGTGCCAGCAGCTTAACGGGGCCCTACAATCCCAACTACAATGAGCAGTTCTTC.